The T cell receptor (beta chain) described here comes from a study of shared clonotypes between healthy human individuals. Study results and limitations: It was only blood that was sampled, and tissue repertoires likely differ. The low donor count limited represented genetic and exposure-history diversity.

Details on this clone: Its cognate antigen is unknown.

Sequenced by immunoSEQ multiplex PCR; TCRdb stores in-frame clones only, minus some. Of some 470,000 clones in the sample, around 80% were seen once. Genomic DNA of unsorted samples came from around 84 million PBMCs. The CDR3 consists of 14 residues. V lost 3 bases to trimming and J lost 6 bases, with 11 bases between them. CDR1 and CDR2 from the germline V gene are MGHRA and YSYEKL. This TCR was recovered from a woman between 35 and 50 years old in good health. Some clones in this sample may be carry-over from other donors' samples. The sequenced material came from PBMCs. The chain has TRBV4-1 and TRBJ2-2, with D perhaps assigned TRBD1 or TRBD2 (5 bases each). The CDR3 coding sequence is TGCGCCAGCAGCCACCCCTGGGGGTCCGGGGAGCTGTTTTTT. This encodes CASSHPWGSGELFF.